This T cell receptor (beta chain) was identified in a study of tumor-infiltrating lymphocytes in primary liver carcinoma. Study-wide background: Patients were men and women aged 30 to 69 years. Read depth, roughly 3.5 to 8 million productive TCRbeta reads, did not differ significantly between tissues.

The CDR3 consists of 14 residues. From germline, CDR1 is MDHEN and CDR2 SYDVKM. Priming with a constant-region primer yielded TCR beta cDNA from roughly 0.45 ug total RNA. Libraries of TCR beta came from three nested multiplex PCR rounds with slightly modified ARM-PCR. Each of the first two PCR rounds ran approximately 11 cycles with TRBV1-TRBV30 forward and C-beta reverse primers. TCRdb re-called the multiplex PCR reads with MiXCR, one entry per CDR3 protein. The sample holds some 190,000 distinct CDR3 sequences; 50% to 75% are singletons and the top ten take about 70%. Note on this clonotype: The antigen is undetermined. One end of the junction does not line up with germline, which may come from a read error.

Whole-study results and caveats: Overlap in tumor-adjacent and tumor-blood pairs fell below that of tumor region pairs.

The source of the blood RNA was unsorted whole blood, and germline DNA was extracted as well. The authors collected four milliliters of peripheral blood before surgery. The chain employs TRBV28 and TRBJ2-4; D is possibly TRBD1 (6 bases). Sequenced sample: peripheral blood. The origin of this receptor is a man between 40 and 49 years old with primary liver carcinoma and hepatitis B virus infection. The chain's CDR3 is CASRLRVPGDIHYF. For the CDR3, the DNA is TGTGCCAGCAGGTTAAGGGTTCCCGGGGACATTCATTACTTC.